This T cell receptor beta chain was sequenced in a study of T cell repertoires and HLA-DP antigens. The method was immunoSEQ multiplex PCR; TCRdb's version includes in-frame clones alone and lacks a portion of them. The table lists roughly 70,000 clones, about 80% of them singletons. A note on this clone: The antigen is undetermined.

Study results and limitations: The CD4+ repertoire was not split into naive and memory.

CD4+ T cells, purified by negative selection, averaged approximately 98% purity. V lost 6 bases to trimming and J lost 8 bases; unmatched junction nucleotides: 26. CDR3 length: 19 residues. Germline V gene lookup returns CDR1 SGHTA and CDR2 FQGNSA. The chain uses TRBV7-2 and TRBJ1-2, with 8 bases fitting TRBD1. Sequencing was performed on CD4+ T cells from PBMCs. The sequence was collected from a man in his 60s in good health and CMV-seronegative. CDR3 loop: CASSQAGGRGRGGSYGYTF. CDR3 nucleotide sequence: TGTGCCAGCAGTCAAGCAGGGGGCAGGGGGCGCGGAGGGTCATACGGCTACACCTTC. Drawing the rest from reference TRBV7-2 and TRBJ1-2, the complete variable domain is GAGVSQSPSNKVTEKGKDVELRCDPISGHTALYWYRQSLGQGLEFLIYFQGNSAPDKSGLPSDRFSAERTGGSVSTLTIQRTQQEDSAVYLCASSQAGGRGRGGSYGYTFGSGTRLTVV.